Included here is one TCR beta chain sequence, with context. What antigen it recognizes has not been identified. Base quality data are lacking; no much larger clone is found one base away. These data belong to a study of blood T cell repertoires in COVID-19 (dated by TCRdb to 2018 to 2020). With regard to the full study: Samples from collaborators originated in the United States, Italy and Spain and spanned both the acute and convalescent phases of COVID-19. The prospective study material was composed of cDNA or gDNA derived from T cells, B-cell-depleted T cells, or PBMCs. The dataset comprised deeply sampled blood TCRbeta repertoires from subjects exposed to, actively infected with, or recovered from COVID-19. The repertoires were released in a freely available public database intended as a resource for research on the immune response to SARS-CoV-2. The samples were drawn from two sources: the first 160 participants of the ongoing ImmuneRACE study, and 1,200 or so subjects contributed by 6 global collaborators. The sample metadata nearly always contained a de-identified subject ID, COVID-19 status, age in years and sex. Where available, HLA class I and class II types were taken from metadata supplied by the sample provider and were not determined by assay-based typing.

The full study reports these points: The amount of clinical and demographic metadata varied by source and participant and was provided uncurated.

V was cut back by 4 bases and J by 5 bases, leaving a gap of 14 bases between them. The CDR3 covers 13 residues, taking in both the cysteine and the phenylalanine. Solely the CDR3 DNA is kept, with 39 bases framed from the first base. The germline V gene (reference sequence) sets CDR1 to GTSNPN and CDR2 to SVGIG. In the prospective study, participants were about 18 to 100 years old, resided in 25 or so geographic areas of the United States, and were enrolled through a virtual design. In the prospective study, cohorts were assigned on the basis of participant-reported clinical history obtained from a screening survey and a study questionnaire. Each participant in the prospective study had whole blood, serum and a nasopharyngeal or oropharyngeal swab collected by mobile phlebotomists. Over a roughly two-month period, participants in the prospective study had the option of providing additional blood draws and questionnaires. Before DNA extraction, blood samples from the prospective study were shipped at room temperature or frozen.

TCRbeta CDR3 regions were amplified from genomic DNA by means of the immunoSEQ Assay, a bias-controlled multiplex PCR. Per the original workflow: The number of nucleated cells in each sample was estimated from the amplification of reference gene primers within the assay. To quantify the absolute abundance of each unique TCRbeta CDR3 rearrangement, sequence reads were collapsed and filtered. Productive Simpson clonality was computed per sample as the square root of Simpson's diversity index over productive rearrangements. Entries here come from immuneACCESS through TCRdb and include only in-frame sequences with V and J called. Some clones fail to appear in such tables; in the studies checked, an unresolved V gene covers under half of the shortfall, and the cause of the remainder is unknown. V, J and clone size are taken as reported in that table, and D and trimming were inferred from the DNA itself. Across this sample there are 150,000 to 200,000 clones, with around three quarters seen only once. The ten most abundant clones make up around a sixth of the sample.

Input material: PBMCs or T cells enriched from blood (not recorded which). The rearrangement combines TRBV30 with TRBJ1-1, with the D segment identity uncertain. The clonotype was recovered from a woman aged 45-65 years with acute COVID-19. For the CDR3, the sequence is CAWTRSTMTEAFF. The bases are TGTGCCTGGACTAGGAGCACGATGACTGAAGCTTTCTTT.